This T cell receptor beta chain originates from a study of blood T cell repertoires in COVID-19. Per the germline V gene, CDR1 is SNHLY and CDR2 is FYNNEI. This CDR3 is 12 amino acids long. Trimming took 2 bases from V and 4 from J, leaving 5 bases between them. TCRdb's copy holds only in-frame clones and misses some; the assay was immunoSEQ multiplex PCR. Altogether fewer than 200,000 clones are present, just under 90% being singletons, with the ten largest covering around 13%. This receptor was taken from a woman between 65 and 79 years old with COVID-19, enrolled during active disease. Sequencing was performed on peripheral blood. The V and J genes are TRBV2 and TRBJ2-5; D gene unclear. CDR3 bases: TGTGCCAGCAGTGAAAATCGAGAGACCCAGTACTTC. Its translation: CASSENRETQYF.